The clone carrying this T cell receptor beta chain turned up a few times. Its matching antigen is unknown. The entry originates in a study of T cells after yellow fever vaccination. The wider study: Where fractions had low cell numbers, libraries were prepared from them with the SMART-Seq v4 Ultra Low Input RNA kit.

Findings and caveats of the study: Abundant clonotypes (contaminants from the bulk population) could be present in FACS-sorted repertoires.

V lost 6 bases to trimming and J lost 1 base, with 13 bases between them. This CDR3 contains 15 residues. Germline lookup yields CDR1 SGHTA and CDR2 FQGNSA. TCRdb independently ran MiXCR on the 5' RACE reads; one entry per CDR3 protein. The sample has hundreds of thousands of distinct CDR3 sequences, around 12% seen once. V gene TRBV7-2 combines with J gene TRBJ1-5; D gene unclear. Sequenced here: CD4+ T cells sorted from PBMCs, sampled 15 days after the yellow fever booster vaccination. This TCR came from a man aged 18-30 years who received the YFV17D yellow fever vaccine. The DNA of the CDR3 is TGTGCCAGCAGTTTGATCCGGTCGAGCAATCAGCCCCAGCATTTT. Protein: CASSLIRSSNQPQHF.